The T cell receptor beta chain described here comes from a study of blood T cell repertoires in COVID-19 (dated by TCRdb to the early 2020s). Study-wide context: The collaborator samples originated in the United States, Italy and Spain and spanned the acute and convalescent phases of COVID-19. The material from the prospective study consisted of cDNA or gDNA derived from T cells, B-cell-depleted T cells, or PBMCs. The dataset comprised deeply sampled blood TCRbeta repertoires from subjects exposed to, actively infected with, or recovered from COVID-19. The repertoires were released in a freely available public database meant as a resource for research on the immune response to SARS-CoV-2. The samples were drawn from the first 160 participants of the ongoing ImmuneRACE study and from 950 to 1,500 subjects provided by 6 global collaborators. A de-identified subject ID, COVID-19 status, age in years and sex were almost always included in the sample metadata. HLA class I and class II types, where available, came from metadata supplied by the sample provider rather than from assay-based typing. Results and caveats for the whole study, not just this receptor: The quantity of clinical and demographic metadata differed by source and by participant and was supplied without curation.

In Seattle, one collaborating source enrolled patients while the infection was active and tracked those patients longitudinally over the course of disease. Collaborating institutions collected whole blood in K2EDTA tubes following their own protocols. For TCRbeta analysis, collaborator samples were shipped as frozen whole blood, as isolated PBMCs, or as DNA extracted from either sample type. Trimming costs V 4 bases and J 7 bases, and their ends lie 14 bases apart. The germline V gene encodes CDR1 SGHTS and CDR2 YDEGEE. Measured from the cysteine to the phenylalanine, the CDR3 is 14 residues long. This entry keeps only the CDR3 DNA: 42 bases, framed from base 1. A note on this clone: The clone's antigen remains unknown. Base qualities are missing; no much larger clone stands one base away.

TCRbeta CDR3 regions were amplified from genomic DNA using the immunoSEQ Assay, a bias-controlled multiplex PCR. Per the original workflow: The number of nucleated cells in each sample was estimated from the amplification of reference gene primers within the assay. Sequence reads were collapsed and filtered to measure the absolute abundance of every unique TCRbeta CDR3 rearrangement. Productive Simpson clonality was computed per sample as the square root of Simpson's diversity index over productive rearrangements. This immuneACCESS table, as held by TCRdb, lists in-frame sequences with V and J called but not all clones. Of the missing ones, under half trace to an unresolved V gene in checked studies; the others have no known cause. For V, J and clone size, that table is used; D and trimming come from the DNA. This sample is represented by some 170,000 clones; approximately 83% of them were singletons. The ten most abundant clones make up about 7% of the sample.

Sequenced sample: peripheral blood. The clonotype comes from a woman aged 40 to 50 with COVID-19, enrolled during active disease. The chain links TRBV5-8 with TRBJ1-4, and possibly TRBD1, on 5 matching bases. CDR3 protein: CASSRPVGREKLFF. The DNA reads as follows: TGTGCCAGCAGCCGGCCAGTGGGGCGTGAAAAACTGTTTTTT.